This T cell receptor (beta chain) derives from a study of blood T cell repertoires in COVID-19 (dated by TCRdb to 2018 to 2021). For context, the study as a whole: The collaborator samples originated in the United States, Italy and Spain and spanned the acute and convalescent phases of COVID-19. The material from the prospective study consisted of cDNA or gDNA derived from T cells, B-cell-depleted T cells, or PBMCs. Subjects who had been exposed to COVID-19, were actively infected with it, or had recovered from it provided the deeply sampled blood TCRbeta repertoires that made up the dataset. The repertoires were made available in a free public database intended to serve as a resource for research on the immune response to SARS-CoV-2. The samples were drawn from two sources: the first 160 participants of the ongoing ImmuneRACE study, and 1,000 to 1,500 subjects contributed by 6 global collaborators. The sample metadata nearly always contained a de-identified subject ID, COVID-19 status, age in years and sex. Where available, HLA class I and class II types were obtained from metadata supplied by the sample provider rather than from assay-based typing.

The CDR3 numbers 15 residues from cysteine through phenylalanine. Only the CDR3 portion is preserved as DNA: 45 bases, with reading frame beginning at the first base. V lost 4 bases and J lost 8 bases, and the count of bases not matched to a germline gene is 6. The germline V gene encodes CDR1 LGHNA and CDR2 YNFKEQ. The collaborating institutions used their own protocols to collect whole blood in K2EDTA tubes. For TCRbeta analysis, collaborators shipped samples as frozen whole blood, isolated PBMCs, or DNA extracted from either of those sample types. Overall study outcomes, separate from this receptor: The amount of clinical and demographic metadata varied by source and participant and was provided uncurated.

For this clone: Its antigen is not yet known. Base qualities were left out, and no much larger clone turns up one base away.

TCRbeta CDR3 regions were amplified from genomic DNA by means of the immunoSEQ Assay, a bias-controlled multiplex PCR. In the authors' own workflow: Nucleated cell counts per sample were estimated from amplification of reference gene primers within the assay. To quantify the absolute abundance of each unique TCRbeta CDR3 rearrangement, sequence reads were collapsed and filtered. Productive Simpson clonality was computed per sample as the square root of Simpson's diversity index over productive rearrangements. Drawn from immuneACCESS, this table holds only the in-frame rearrangements with V and J called that TCRdb kept. Clones are partly lost; checked studies trace under half to an unresolved V gene and leave the rest unexplained. The V and J calls and clone size are taken from that table; D and trimming were inferred from the DNA. Counted in this sample were 130,000 to 150,000 clones; roughly 83% of them appeared once. The biggest ten clones account for 3% of the sample.

Rearrangement joined TRBV4-2 to TRBJ2-1, and TRBD2 matches 12 of the central bases. The sequenced sample consisted of peripheral blood. The TCR sequence derives from a woman at least 80 years old with acute or convalescent COVID-19. The CDR3 has the sequence CASSPSGGGLYEQFF. At the DNA level, the sequence is TGTGCCAGCAGCCCTAGCGGGGGGGGCTTATATGAGCAGTTCTTC.